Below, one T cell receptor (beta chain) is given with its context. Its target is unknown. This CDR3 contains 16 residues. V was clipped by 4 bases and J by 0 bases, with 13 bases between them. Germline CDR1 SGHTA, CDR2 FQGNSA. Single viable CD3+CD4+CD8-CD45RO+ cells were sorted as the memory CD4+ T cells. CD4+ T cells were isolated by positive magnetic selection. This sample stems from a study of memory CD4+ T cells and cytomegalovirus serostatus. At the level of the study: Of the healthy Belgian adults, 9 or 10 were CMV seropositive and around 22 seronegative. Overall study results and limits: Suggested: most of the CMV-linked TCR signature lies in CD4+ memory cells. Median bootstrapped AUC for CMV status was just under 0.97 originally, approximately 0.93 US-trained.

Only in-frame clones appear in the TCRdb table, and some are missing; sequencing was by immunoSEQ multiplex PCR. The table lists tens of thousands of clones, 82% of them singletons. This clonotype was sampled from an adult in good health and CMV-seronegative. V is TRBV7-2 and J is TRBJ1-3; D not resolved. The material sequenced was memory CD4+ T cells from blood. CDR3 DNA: TGTGCCAGCAGCTCAGAGTTTTCCGCCTCTGGAAACACCATATATTTT. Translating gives CASSSEFSASGNTIYF.